One and the same sample provided the 17 T cell receptor beta chains below, sequenced in a study of T cell responses to AZD1222 COVID-19 vaccine. Clones were read by immunoSEQ multiplex PCR, and TCRdb kept only the in-frame ones, dropping some. Of approximately 120,000 clones listed, 88% are singletons. The material sequenced was peripheral blood, taken on day 0 of AZD1222 vaccination. The receptors were gathered from an adult in good health.

This clone came up a few times. The chain has TRBV3-1 (or the pseudogene TRBV3-2) and TRBJ2-6; 8 bases line up with TRBD1. The CDR3 covers 17 residues. After removal of 7 bases from V and 0 bases from J, the junction contained 8 bases not matched to a gene. Germline V lookup: CDR1 LGHDT, CDR2 YNNKEL (reference sequence). The CDR3 loop reads CASTPDRASSGANVLTF. Here the CDR3 DNA reads TGTGCCAGCACCCCGGACAGGGCTAGCTCTGGGGCCAACGTCCTGACTTTC.

This clone was counted between two and nine times. The chain has TRBV12-3 or TRBV12-4 and TRBJ2-7; weak D call: TRBD1 (5 bases). Trimming removed 6 bases at V and 3 bases at J, with 9 bases between. CDR3 length: 12 residues. CDR3 residues: CASSLGDYEQYF. CDR3 DNA sequence: TGTGCCAGCAGCCTAGGGGACTACGAGCAGTACTTC.

The gene calls are TRBV25-1 and TRBJ1-1; 7 positions agree with TRBD1. With 4 bases clipped from V and 5 bases from J, the junction kept 7 bases outside the gene matches. CDR3 length: 14 residues. Germline CDR1 MGHDK, CDR2 SYGVNS. The DNA of the CDR3 is TGTGCCAGCAGTGGGATGACAGGGAGGACTGAAGCTTTCTTT. Amino acids: CASSGMTGRTEAFF. Drawing the rest from reference TRBV25-1 and TRBJ1-1, the complete variable domain is EADIYQTPRYLVIGTGKKITLECSQTMGHDKMYWYQQDPGMELHLIHYSYGVNSTEKGDLSSESTVSRIRTEHFPLTLESARPSHTSQYLCASSGMTGRTEAFFGQGTRLTVV.

The gene calls are TRBV9 and TRBJ1-3; weak D call: TRBD1 (5 bases). The CDR3 length is 14 residues. The V end was cut by 2 bases, the J end by 4 bases, with 10 bases between. Germline V gives CDR1 SGDLS, CDR2 YYNGEE. CDR3 region: CASSVNWGGNTIYF. The CDR3 DNA sequence: TGTGCCAGCAGCGTCAATTGGGGGGGAAACACCATATATTTT.

The chain recombines TRBV30 with TRBJ1-1; 8 nucleotides line up with TRBD1. The length of the CDR3 is 12 residues. The V segment lost 3 bases and the J segment 3 bases; nucleotides outside the gene matches: 0. The V gene's germline CDR1 is GTSNPN and CDR2 SVGIG (reference sequence). Here the CDR3 DNA reads TGTGCCTGGAGGGGACAGGACACTGAAGCTTTCTTT. Translating gives CAWRGQDTEAFF.

CDR3 DNA sequence: TGTGCCAGTAGTATAAGGTATGATGAGATTCGGCAGTACTTC. This encodes CASSIRYDEIRQYF. The chain joins TRBV19 to TRBJ2-7, with D hard to call. Per the germline V gene, CDR1 is LNHDA and CDR2 is SQIVND (reference sequence). This CDR3 region has 14 residues. Trimming stripped 2 bases from V and 9 bases from J, with 17 bases between.

The CDR3 loop is CASSYQAVNTEAFF. In nucleotides, the CDR3 is TGTGCCAGCAGTTACCAGGCCGTGAACACTGAAGCTTTCTTT. J is TRBJ1-1 and V is TRBV6-5, with no clear D. Germline values: CDR1 MNHEY, CDR2 SVGAGI. Trimming cost V 2 bases and J 0 bases, with 7 bases left between them. This CDR3 region has 14 residues.

V is TRBV29-1 and J is TRBJ2-2; possibly TRBD1 for D (6 bases). The CDR3 has 15 amino acids. Germline V gene sequence: CDR1 SQVTM, CDR2 ANQGSEA. V was pared by 2 bases and J by 4 bases, with 14 bases between. As DNA, the CDR3 is TGCAGCGTTGAACTGGGCAGGGGTGGCACCGGGGAGCTGTTTTTT. Amino acids: CSVELGRGGTGELFF.

This clone was seen more than once but under ten times. V usage is TRBV7-3 and J usage is TRBJ1-6, with 7 nucleotides matching TRBD1. The CDR3 spans 15 residues. The V segment lost 0 bases and the J segment 6 bases; nucleotides outside the gene matches: 2. CDR1 SGHTA and CDR2 FQGTGA come from the germline V gene. In nucleotides, the CDR3 is TGTGCCAGCAGCTTAACGGGACAGTTTAATTCACCCCTCCACTTT. This gives the protein CASSLTGQFNSPLHF.

On this clone: The junction differs from germline at one of its ends, possibly a read error. The V gene is TRBV6-2 or TRBV6-3, the J gene TRBJ1-1, with unresolved D. Germline V gene data show CDR1 as MNHEY and CDR2 as SVGEGT. The CDR3 is made up of 14 amino acids. CDR3 protein: CASSRPSLNTEAFF. CDR3 DNA: TGTGCTAGCAGTCGACCGTCCTTGAACACTGAAGCTTTCTTT.

The V call is TRBV6-6, the J call TRBJ2-3, with unresolved D. The CDR3 consists of 11 residues. V was clipped by 2 bases and J by 7 bases, with 4 bases between them. Germline loops: CDR1 MNHNY, CDR2 SVGAGI (reference sequence). CDR3 nucleotide sequence: TGTGCCAGCAGTTACGATAATACGCAGTATTTT. As protein: CASSYDNTQYF.

The chain links TRBV29-1 to TRBJ2-1; 7 positions agree with TRBD1. CDR1 and CDR2 from the germline V gene are SQVTM and ANQGSEA. This CDR3 is 13 amino acids long. V lost 1 base and J lost 7; bases outside the gene matches: 4. CDR3: CSVEGQTGNEQFF. CDR3 DNA sequence: TGCAGCGTTGAAGGCCAGACAGGGAATGAGCAGTTCTTC.

The rearrangement uses TRBV28 and TRBJ1-2, with D unclear. The CDR3 runs to 10 residues. The V gene's germline CDR1 is MDHEN and CDR2 SYDVKM. The CDR3: CSAGFGGYTF. The CDR3 DNA is TGTTCGGCTGGATTCGGGGGCTACACCTTC.

The chain combines TRBV2 with TRBJ1-1; 7 bases map to TRBD1. Trimming removed 8 bases from V and 4 bases from J; junction bases left unmatched: 10. Germline V lookup: CDR1 SNHLY, CDR2 FYNNEI. This CDR3 spans 14 amino acids. CDR3 residues: CASRSGQRGTEAFF. The CDR3 DNA reads TGTGCCAGCCGGTCGGGACAGCGAGGCACTGAAGCTTTCTTT.

This rearrangement joins TRBV15 to TRBJ2-2; 7 bases map to TRBD1. The junction had 10 bases not matched to a gene; V was cut back by 2 bases and J by 4 bases. CDR1 and CDR2 (germline): LNHNV, YYDKDF (reference sequence). The CDR3 consists of 17 residues. The CDR3 sequence: CATSRIVRGQSTGELFF. The CDR3 DNA sequence: TGTGCCACCAGCAGAATTGTCCGGGGACAGTCCACCGGGGAGCTGTTTTTT.

V usage is TRBV9 and J usage is TRBJ2-7; D may match TRBD1 or TRBD2 (5 bases each). The CDR3 is 14 residues long. Trimming left V 2 bases short and J 6 bases short, with 15 bases between. Germline V lookup: CDR1 SGDLS, CDR2 YYNGEE. The CDR3 coding sequence is TGTGCCAGCAGCGTTGCCCACCTGAGGGGCGAGCAGTACTTC. This gives the protein CASSVAHLRGEQYF.

Only a few counts were recorded for this clone. The chain links TRBV15 to TRBJ1-5; D is undetermined. Germline V CDR1 and CDR2: LNHNV, YYDKDF (reference sequence). The CDR3 has 12 amino acids. V was clipped by 4 bases and J by 4 bases, with 5 bases between them. CDR3 in amino acids: CATSTSNQPQHF. In DNA, the CDR3 is TGTGCCACCAGCACCTCGAATCAGCCCCAGCATTTT.